This TCR beta chain came from a study of T cells in Graves' hyperthyroidism and ophthalmopathy. Turning to the study itself: Peripheral blood draws took place at initial diagnosis, ahead of any treatment.

This clonotype has at least ten counts. CDR3 length: 13 amino acids. V shed 8 bases and J shed 1 base, with 9 bases lying between them. The V gene's germline CDR1 is MNHEY and CDR2 SVGAGI. TCR beta CDR3 sequences were amplified from RNA transcripts. The HTBI primer set drove a first-round RT-PCR of the TCR CDR3. TCRdb re-derived calls from the multiplex PCR reads in MiXCR, one entry per CDR3 protein. The sample has around 350,000 distinct CDR3 sequences, about 18% seen once. Across 18 months, stable Graves' hyperthyroidism was marked by no progression to ophthalmopathy. Thyroid ultrasound, orbital computed tomography, clinical symptoms, and serum thyroxine and TRAb underpinned diagnoses.

J is TRBJ2-4 and V is TRBV6-5; D remains ambiguous. This clonotype was obtained from a young woman with Graves' hyperthyroidism. Sequencing used blood. CDR3 DNA: TGTGCCAGCCTCCTCAGCGCCAAAAACATTCAGTACTTC. Translated: CASLLSAKNIQYF.